This T cell receptor (beta chain) was recorded in a study of neoadjuvant anti-PD-1 for oral cavity cancer. As for the study in general: Non-progressing patients received a fourth nivolumab dose near day 43, then surgery on days 50-56.

This clone was counted only a few times. Time point meaning: after neoadjuvant nivolumab, at surgical resection. These newly diagnosed stage II-IVA oral cavity squamous cell carcinoma patients had no prior systemic or radiation treatment. These oral cavity squamous cell carcinomas were HPV-negative and locally advanced. CDR1 is MNHNS, CDR2 SASEGT, per germline. Trimming took 7 bases from V and 0 from J, leaving 13 bases between them. CDR3 length: 15 residues. Profiled with immunoSEQ multiplex PCR; TCRdb holds only in-frame clones, not every one. Of around 25,000 clones listed, less than 35% are singletons.

The clonotype comes from a person between 35 and 79 years old with oral cavity squamous cell carcinoma. The specimen was tumor tissue, collected after nivolumab (anti-PD-1) treatment. The rearrangement links TRBV6-1 to TRBJ1-3, with unresolved D. The CDR3 DNA reads as TGTGCCAGCACCCACCAGGCAGACTCTGGAAACACCATATATTTT. Amino acid sequence: CASTHQADSGNTIYF.